Shown below are 3 T cell receptor beta chains from a single sample sequenced in a study of response to subunit inactivated influenza vaccine. One entry per CDR3 protein results from TCRdb running MiXCR on the RT-PCR reads. The table lists roughly 790,000 distinct CDR3 sequences, around 20% of them singletons. This specimen consisted of PBMCs from blood, obtained approximately 5 days after vaccination. Receptors were obtained from a man in his fifties or sixties who received an inactivated influenza vaccine.

At least ten counts were recorded for this clonotype. V and J are TRBV12-3 or TRBV12-4 and TRBJ1-2, with 10 bases matching TRBD1. V trimming: 4 bases; J trimming: 7 bases; junction bases outside the gene matches: 9. The CDR3 contains 15 residues. The CDR3 nucleotides are TGTGCCAGCAGTTCTCGACAGGGGGCCTGGTCTGGCTACACCTTC. Translating it yields CASSSRQGAWSGYTF.

The table lists this clonotype with a few counts. The chain uses TRBV5-8 and TRBJ1-1; D not certain. Per the germline V gene, CDR1 is SGHTS and CDR2 is YDEGEE. The V end lost 0 bases, the J end lost 2 bases, and 11 bases lay between the germline ends. This CDR3 spans 15 amino acids. The CDR3 reads CASSLGVRRNTEAFF. The DNA for the CDR3 is TGTGCCAGCAGCTTGGGTGTTAGGAGAAACACTGAAGCTTTCTTT.

DNA of the CDR3: TGTGCCAGCAGCGCCGGGACAGCTAATAGCAATCAGCCCCAGCATTTT. Translation gives CASSAGTANSNQPQHF. The V call is TRBV2, the J call TRBJ1-5; TRBD1 agrees at 7 bases. V was pared by 6 bases and J by 0 bases, with 8 bases of the junction left unmatched. The CDR3 extends over 16 amino acids. CDR1 and CDR2 from the germline V gene are SNHLY and FYNNEI.